Each of the 26 T cell receptor beta chains below was sequenced from the same sample in a study of spatial heterogeneity in lung cancer. MiXCR, run by TCRdb on the 5' RACE reads, gives a single entry per CDR3 protein. The repertoire holds about 38,000 distinct CDR3 sequences, roughly 5.5% seen once, with about 25% in the top ten. Described time point: sample taken at primary tumor resection. Tumor, nontumor lung or frozen PBMC supplied whole RNA, sequenced without sorting. The specimen was PBMCs, collected at surgery. The receptor source for this set is a female donor with early-stage non-small cell lung cancer.

There are a few counts of this clonotype. This chain uses TRBV5-4 with TRBJ1-2; D possibly corresponds to TRBD1 (5 bases). This CDR3 has 13 residues. CDR1 is SGHNT and CDR2 is YYREEE in the germline V gene (reference sequence). The germline V and J ends were trimmed by 0 bases and 8 bases, with 11 bases remaining between them. CDR3 bases: TGTGCCAGCAGCTTGGAGGGACTCTACGGCTACACCTTC. Its translation is CASSLEGLYGYTF.

This clonotype showed up just a few times. CDR3 region: CASSEAVLNTEAFF. The CDR3 region has the DNA TGTGCCAGCAGTGAAGCGGTATTGAACACTGAAGCTTTCTTT. This chain joins TRBV6-1 and TRBJ1-1; D is uncertain. Trimming shortened V by 0 bases and J by 0 bases, and 5 bases separated the two germline ends. CDR3 size: 14 residues. Germline V gene data show CDR1 as MNHNS and CDR2 as SASEGT.

By share, this clonotype counts as medium-sized. The rearrangement links TRBV2 to TRBJ2-4, with a tentative D call TRBD1 (6 bases). The CDR3 spans 13 residues. V lost 4 bases to trimming and J lost 12 bases, with 16 bases between them. Per the germline V gene, CDR1 is SNHLY and CDR2 is FYNNEI. Here the CDR3 reads CASSGHRAGDQYF. CDR3 in DNA: TGTGCCAGCAGTGGGCACAGGGCCGGAGATCAGTACTTC.

V usage is TRBV9 and J usage is TRBJ2-1, with a possible D match to TRBD1 (6 bases). The CDR3 runs to 16 residues. V lost 2 bases and J lost 4, with 16 bases in between. Germline V gives CDR1 SGDLS, CDR2 YYNGEE. The CDR3 region is CASSVGYRTVYNEQFF. Written as DNA, the CDR3 is TGTGCCAGCAGCGTGGGCTATAGGACAGTTTACAATGAGCAGTTCTTC.

This clonotype has more than one count but fewer than ten. This chain links TRBV5-1 with TRBJ2-1, with D perhaps matching TRBD1 (5 bases). This CDR3 is built from 16 residues. Germline V gives CDR1 SGHRS, CDR2 YFSETQ. The V end was cut by 0 bases, the J end by 4 bases, with 14 bases between. CDR3 amino acids: CASSLEPGRIYNEQFF. As DNA, the CDR3 is TGCGCCAGCAGCTTGGAGCCAGGGCGAATATACAATGAGCAGTTCTTC.

This clonotype was seen many times. This chain links TRBV12-3 or TRBV12-4 with TRBJ2-7; 8 bases agree with TRBD2. V lost 3 bases to trimming and J lost 7 bases; unmatched junction nucleotides: 8. The CDR3 loop spans 14 amino acids. The CDR3 bases are TGTGCCAGCAGTTTTAACGGGGGGGCTGGAGAGCAGTACTTC. Encoded protein: CASSFNGGAGEQYF.

The J gene is TRBJ1-2, the V gene TRBV13; a weak D match, TRBD1 (6 bases). Germline CDR1 reads PRHDT; CDR2 reads FYEKMQ (reference sequence). The CDR3 runs 14 residues. The V end lost 7 bases, the J end lost 2 bases, and 14 bases lay between the germline ends. The CDR3 DNA sequence: TGTGCCAGCACCACGACAGGAGACAACTATGGCTACACCTTC. The encoded protein is CASTTTGDNYGYTF.

This clonotype came up many times. The chain is built from TRBV28 and TRBJ2-7; 9 bases line up with TRBD1. Unmatched junction bases numbered 8, after V lost 8 bases and J lost 3 bases. Germline CDR1 reads MDHEN; CDR2 reads SYDVKM. CDR3 length equals 14 residues. Here the CDR3 reads CASGLGQGFYEQYF. In DNA form, the CDR3 reads TGTGCCAGCGGCCTCGGACAGGGGTTCTACGAGCAGTACTTC.

This clonotype was seen at least ten times. V is TRBV7-2 and J is TRBJ2-1; 13 bases line up with TRBD2. CDR1 is SGHTA, CDR2 FQGNSA, per germline. CDR3 length: 16 residues. The J segment lost 9 bases and the V segment lost 4 bases, leaving 9 bases of the junction unmatched. In DNA form, the CDR3 reads TGTGCCAGCAGCTCAGGACTAGCGGGGGCCCTGGGTGAGCAGTTCTTC. It is translated as CASSSGLAGALGEQFF.

This clonotype was counted at least ten times. This chain joins TRBV2 and TRBJ2-2, with 7 bases that match TRBD2. Germline V gene sequence: CDR1 SNHLY, CDR2 FYNNEI. The CDR3 totals 15 residues. The junction had 4 bases not matched to a gene; V was cut back by 6 bases and J by 0 bases. CDR3 in DNA: TGTGCCAGCAGAGCGGGGACTACGAACACCGGGGAGCTGTTTTTT. It translates to CASRAGTTNTGELFF. Drawing the rest from reference TRBV2 and TRBJ2-2, the complete variable domain is EPEVTQTPSHQVTQMGQEVILRCVPISNHLYFYWYRQILGQKVEFLVSFYNNEISEKSEIFDDQFSVERPDGSNFTLKIRSTKLEDSAMYFCASRAGTTNTGELFFGEGSRLTVL.

Ten or more counts support this clonotype. The chain is built from TRBV5-8 and TRBJ1-4; 9 positions match TRBD1. Germline loops: CDR1 SGHTS, CDR2 YDEGEE. J gave up 1 base and V 5 bases, and 3 bases lay outside the gene matches. This CDR3 contains 15 residues. DNA of the CDR3: TGTGCCAGCAGGGACAGGGGAGGAACTAATGAAAAACTGTTTTTT. Its protein is CASRDRGGTNEKLFF.

This clonotype was observed many times. The genes are TRBV6-2 or TRBV6-3 and TRBJ1-6, with 10 bases matching TRBD1. This CDR3 has 18 amino acids. From germline, CDR1 is MNHEY and CDR2 SVGEGT. The ends lost 6 bases at V and 6 bases at J; junction bases unmatched: 14. The CDR3 spells CASSKLSGTGVVNSPLHF. CDR3 DNA sequence: TGTGCCAGCAGCAAACTCTCCGGGACAGGGGTGGTTAATTCACCCCTCCACTTT.

This chain joins TRBV28 and TRBJ1-2; weak D call: TRBD1 (6 bases). Germline CDR1 MDHEN, CDR2 SYDVKM. V gave up 2 bases and J gave up 2 bases, with 12 bases separating them. This CDR3 contains 15 residues. CDR3 residues: CASSLPRGANYGYTF. As DNA, the CDR3 is TGTGCCAGCAGTTTACCCAGGGGCGCCAACTATGGCTACACCTTC.

This clonotype was recorded many times. The chain uses TRBV2 and TRBJ2-5; 7 bases agree with TRBD1. CDR3 length equals 15 residues. The V gene's germline CDR1 is SNHLY and CDR2 FYNNEI. The trim removed 7 bases at V and 2 bases at J, leaving 10 bases unmatched. The CDR3 bases are TGTGCCAGCACCCGACAGGGTCCATTACAAGAGACCCAGTACTTC. Translating gives CASTRQGPLQETQYF.

This clonotype has ten or more counts. J is TRBJ1-5 and V is TRBV28; no clear D gene. Trimming took off 10 bases at V and 5 bases at J, with 9 bases between the two ends. Germline CDR1 MDHEN, CDR2 SYDVKM. There are 11 residues in the CDR3. The CDR3 nucleotides are TGTGCCACCCAAACCGATCAGCCCCAGCATTTT. As protein: CATQTDQPQHF.

This chain connects TRBV9 to TRBJ2-3; D uncertain. The germline V gene encodes CDR1 SGDLS and CDR2 YYNGEE. The V end lost 0 bases, the J end lost 2 bases, and 7 bases lay between the germline ends. There are 14 residues in the CDR3. DNA of the CDR3: TGTGCCAGCAGCGTAGAACAGTACACAGATACGCAGTATTTT. Translation gives CASSVEQYTDTQYF.

Ten or more counts support this clonotype. The chain combines TRBV7-2 with TRBJ1-3; TRBD1 aligns across 8 bases. Germline CDR1 SGHTA, CDR2 FQGNSA. This CDR3 comprises 12 residues. V was pared by 2 bases and J by 11 bases, with 2 bases of the junction left unmatched. CDR3 loop: CASSLTGGAIYF. The CDR3 bases are TGTGCCAGCAGCTTAACAGGGGGTGCCATATATTTT.

This clonotype was counted ten times or more. CDR3 amino acids: CASSLGQGAEAFF. In DNA form, the CDR3 reads TGCGCCAGCAGCCTTGGACAGGGGGCAGAAGCTTTCTTT. The chain employs TRBV5-1 and TRBJ1-1, with TRBD1 identical over 11 bases. Germline V gene lookup returns CDR1 SGHRS and CDR2 YFSETQ. The CDR3 totals 13 residues. J gave up 8 bases and V 4 bases, and 4 bases lay outside the gene matches.

Judged by abundance, this clonotype is medium-sized. The chain combines TRBV6-2 or TRBV6-3 with TRBJ2-1; 8 bases match TRBD2. The CDR3 length is 15 residues. V trimming: 1 base; J trimming: 6 bases; junction bases outside the gene matches: 5. Looked up from germline, CDR1 is MNHEY and CDR2 is SVGEGT. This chain's CDR3 is CASSYFAGGSNEQFF. CDR3 bases: TGTGCCAGCAGTTACTTTGCGGGGGGATCCAATGAGCAGTTCTTC.

In its sample, this clonotype was seen a few times. This chain's CDR3 is CASSQDWGGGPSYEQYF. The CDR3, as DNA: TGTGCCAGCAGCCAAGATTGGGGCGGGGGGCCCTCCTACGAGCAGTACTTC. The V gene is TRBV4-2, the J gene TRBJ2-7; 8 positions agree with TRBD2. In germline, CDR1 is LGHNA, CDR2 YNFKEQ. There are 17 residues in the CDR3. Unmatched junction bases numbered 7, after V lost 0 bases and J lost 0 bases.

This clonotype was seen repeatedly, ten times or more. The rearrangement uses TRBV18 and TRBJ2-7; 9 bases are a match to TRBD2. The junction had 8 bases not matched to a gene; V was cut back by 3 bases and J by 5 bases. The CDR3 loop spans 15 amino acids. Germline CDR1 reads KGHSH; CDR2 reads LQKENI. CDR3 amino acids: CASSPRVGGGDEQYF. The CDR3 DNA reads TGTGCCAGCTCACCGAGAGTCGGCGGGGGGGACGAGCAGTACTTC.

This clonotype has a handful of counts. The chain is built from TRBV3-1 and TRBJ2-3; 13 bases line up with TRBD2. Germline V gene data show CDR1 as LGHDT and CDR2 as YNNKEL (reference sequence). J lost 6 bases, V lost 4 bases, and 16 bases had no gene match. The CDR3 covers 19 residues. CDR3 sequence (DNA): TGTGCCAGCAGCCGCCGGACTAGCGGGGGTTCAGGGGTGGCCGATACGCAGTATTTT. Translating gives CASSRRTSGGSGVADTQYF.

Turning to this clonotype: This sequence may be a read error, since a much larger clone differs from it by one base. The J gene is TRBJ2-5, the V gene TRBV5-6; tentatively, D is TRBD1 (5 bases). Germline values: CDR1 SGHDT, CDR2 YYEEEE. The CDR3 spans 15 residues. This chain's CDR3 is CASSLAGIGQETKYF. Here the CDR3 DNA reads TGTGCCAGCAGCTTGGCAGGGATAGGTCAAGAGACCAAGTACTTC.

This clonotype was seen ten or more times. V usage is TRBV7-9 and J usage is TRBJ2-7; D is possibly TRBD1 or TRBD2 (6 bases each). Trimming took 1 base from V and 1 from J, leaving 8 bases between them. The CDR3 is made up of 14 amino acids. Per germline, CDR1 SEHNR and CDR2 FQNEAQ (reference sequence). The CDR3 DNA sequence: TGTGCCAGCAGCTTAGGGAGGGGGTCCTACGAGCAGTACTTC. Translation: CASSLGRGSYEQYF.

Many counts were recorded for this clonotype. The chain couples TRBV20-1 to TRBJ1-2, with no clear D. The V end lost 6 bases, the J end lost 5 bases, and 16 bases lay between the germline ends. The CDR3 length is 13 residues. Germline lookup yields CDR1 DFQATT and CDR2 SNEGSKA (reference sequence). CDR3 nucleotide sequence: TGCAGTGCCACTACCGTGGTGGGTTATGGCTACACCTTC. Translated: CSATTVVGYGYTF.

This clonotype was seen at least ten times. V gene TRBV4-1 combines with J gene TRBJ1-4, with 10 bases fitting TRBD1. V trimming: 4 bases; J trimming: 7 bases; junction bases outside the gene matches: 9. The length of the CDR3 is 16 residues. The germline CDR1 and CDR2 sequences are MGHRA and YSYEKL. CDR3 DNA: TGCGCCAGCAGCCTCCACGGGACAGGGGTTGTTGAAAAACTGTTTTTT. This encodes CASSLHGTGVVEKLFF.